Below are 30 T cell receptor beta chains sequenced from a single sample in a study of response to subunit inactivated influenza vaccine. TCRdb re-derived calls from the RT-PCR reads in MiXCR, one entry per CDR3 protein. Here the sample spans 700,000 to 800,000 distinct CDR3 sequences, approximately 18% being singletons. Material: PBMCs from blood, obtained more than 4 days after vaccination. The source is a man aged 50-60 years who received an inactivated influenza vaccine.

The chain links TRBV12-3 or TRBV12-4 to TRBJ2-5; 9 bases align to TRBD1. The CDR3 is made up of 15 amino acids. V shed 6 bases, J shed 6 bases, and the junction held 11 bases outside the gene matches. CDR3 region: CASSARDRVIQTQYF. The CDR3, as DNA: TGTGCCAGCAGCGCCCGGGACAGGGTGATTCAGACCCAGTACTTC.

This clonotype was detected only a few times. CDR3: CASSEGDRALREKLFF. DNA of the CDR3: TGTGCCAGCAGTGAAGGGGACAGGGCCCTTCGGGAAAAACTGTTTTTT. The chain has TRBV2 and TRBJ1-4; 9 bases fit TRBD1. Germline V CDR1 and CDR2: SNHLY, FYNNEI. V shed 1 base and J 8 bases; nucleotides not matched to a gene: 8. The CDR3 spans 16 residues.

The genes are TRBV18 and TRBJ2-5; 8 bases match TRBD1. V was pared by 1 base and J by 1 base, with 2 bases of the junction left unmatched. In germline, CDR1 is KGHSH, CDR2 LQKENI. The CDR3 sequence is 15 residues long. DNA of the CDR3: TGTGCCAGCTCACCACAGGGACAGGCCCAAGAGACCCAGTACTTC. It codes for CASSPQGQAQETQYF. The full variable domain, rest sourced from reference TRBV18 and TRBJ2-5, is NAGVMQNPRHLVRRRGQEARLRCSPMKGHSHVYWYRQLPEEGLKFMVYLQKENIIDESGMPKERFSAEFPKEGPSILRIQQVVRGDSAAYFCASSPQGQAQETQYFGPGTRLLVL.

J is TRBJ2-5 and V is TRBV4-2; D not resolved. The V and J ends lost 4 bases and 7 bases respectively, with 13 bases between them. Per the germline V gene, CDR1 is LGHNA and CDR2 is YNFKEQ. CDR3 length equals 13 residues. Here the CDR3 reads CASSPGLLWTQYF. The CDR3 DNA sequence: TGTGCCAGCAGCCCCGGGCTCCTCTGGACCCAGTACTTC.

The rearrangement joins TRBV4-3 to TRBJ2-7; TRBD2 might be the D (6 bases). Germline loops: CDR1 LGHNA, CDR2 YSLEER. V gave up 0 bases and J gave up 0 bases, with 12 bases separating them. The CDR3 consists of 16 residues. The CDR3 reads CASSQESTGASYEQYF. The DNA of the CDR3 is TGCGCCAGCAGCCAAGAGAGCACGGGAGCCTCCTACGAGCAGTACTTC.

There are a few counts of this clonotype. The gene calls are TRBV4-1 and TRBJ2-1; no definite D call. The CDR3 has 13 residues. Germline loops: CDR1 MGHRA, CDR2 YSYEKL. Deletions cut 4 bases from V and 4 bases from J, with 8 bases between. CDR3 in amino acids: CASSLQDYNEQFF. CDR3 sequence (DNA): TGCGCCAGCAGCCTGCAGGATTACAATGAGCAGTTCTTC.

This clonotype showed up just a few times. The chain is built from TRBV7-2 and TRBJ2-3; 10 bases are shared with TRBD2. There are 16 residues in the CDR3. Per germline, CDR1 SGHTA and CDR2 FQGNSA. Losses at the gene ends were 2 bases for V and 2 bases for J; bases not matched to a gene: 4. The CDR3 sequence: CASSLRAGGITDTQYF. In DNA, the CDR3 is TGTGCCAGCAGCTTAAGAGCGGGGGGGATCACAGATACGCAGTATTTT.

This rearrangement joins TRBV3-1 to TRBJ2-4, with D possibly matching TRBD2 (7 bases). Germline lookup yields CDR1 LGHDT and CDR2 YNNKEL (reference sequence). The CDR3 loop spans 12 amino acids. Trimming cost V 3 bases and J 11 bases, with 11 bases left between them. The chain's CDR3 is CASSHRGGVQYF. CDR3 in DNA: TGTGCCAGCAGCCACCGAGGGGGGGTTCAGTACTTC.

This chain joins TRBV24-1 and TRBJ2-2; D unclear. CDR3 length: 13 residues. V was pared by 4 bases and J by 13 bases, with 15 bases between. The germline gives CDR1 KGHDR, CDR2 SFDVKD. The CDR3, as DNA: TGTGCCACCAGTGACTTGAGGACGGGTGGGCTGTTTTTT. As protein: CATSDLRTGGLFF.

This chain uses TRBV6-1 with TRBJ2-2; 7 nucleotides agree with TRBD1. After removal of 6 bases from V and 1 base from J, the junction contained 5 bases not matched to a gene. This CDR3 region has 15 residues. Germline lookup yields CDR1 MNHNS and CDR2 SASEGT. In DNA, the CDR3 is TGTGCCAGCAGGAAAAACAGGGGGAACACCGGGGAGCTGTTTTTT. Amino acids: CASRKNRGNTGELFF.

Many counts were recorded for this clonotype. J is TRBJ2-5 and V is TRBV5-1, with 8 bases matching TRBD2. The germline gives CDR1 SGHRS, CDR2 YFSETQ. CDR3 length: 15 amino acids. The V segment lost 0 bases and the J segment 5 bases; nucleotides outside the gene matches: 6. The CDR3 here is CASSLESGGSETQYF. The DNA of the CDR3 is TGCGCCAGCAGCTTGGAATCGGGAGGGAGCGAGACCCAGTACTTC. The full variable domain, its missing parts supplied by reference TRBV5-1 and TRBJ2-5, is KAGVTQTPRYLIKTRGQQVTLSCSPISGHRSVSWYQQTPGQGLQFLFEYFSETQRNKGNFPGRFSGRQFSNSRSEMNVSTLELGDSALYLCASSLESGGSETQYFGPGTRLLVL.

Only a few counts were recorded for this clonotype. The rearrangement joins TRBV7-2 to TRBJ2-2; 10 positions agree with TRBD2. The CDR3 runs to 16 residues. CDR1 and CDR2 from the germline V gene are SGHTA and FQGNSA. After removal of 0 bases from V and 6 bases from J, the junction contained 4 bases not matched to a gene. The CDR3: CASSLASSGRSGELFF. In nucleotides, the CDR3 is TGTGCCAGCAGCTTAGCTTCTAGCGGGAGATCCGGGGAGCTGTTTTTT. Together with reference TRBV7-2 and TRBJ2-2, the CDR3 gives the full variable domain: GAGVSQSPSNKVTEKGKDVELRCDPISGHTALYWYRQSLGQGLEFLIYFQGNSAPDKSGLPSDRFSAERTGGSVSTLTIQRTQQEDSAVYLCASSLASSGRSGELFFGEGSRLTVL.

This clonotype was seen a few times. The rearrangement links TRBV6-2 or TRBV6-3 to TRBJ2-5; D gene uncertain. The CDR3 has 15 amino acids. Germline loops: CDR1 MNHEY, CDR2 SVGEGT. V lost 6 bases, J lost 5 bases, and 19 bases lay in between. CDR3 residues: CASRRNGRLLETQYF. Here the CDR3 DNA reads TGTGCCAGCAGAAGAAACGGACGGCTCTTGGAGACCCAGTACTTC.

This clonotype was found many times. The J gene is TRBJ2-1, the V gene TRBV12-3 or TRBV12-4; TRBD2 might be the D (6 bases). Trimming took 6 bases from V and 4 from J, leaving 10 bases between them. The CDR3 has 13 residues. The CDR3 spells CASRTREYNEQFF. CDR3 nucleotides: TGTGCCAGCAGAACTCGGGAGTACAATGAGCAGTTCTTC.

J is TRBJ2-3 and V is TRBV4-2; D call uncertain. This CDR3 has 16 residues. The ends were cut back, 0 bases at V and 3 bases at J, with 13 bases in the middle. The germline V gene encodes CDR1 LGHNA and CDR2 YNFKEQ. In DNA, the CDR3 is TGTGCCAGCAGCCAAGAAGGAGTCCAGCGAACAGATACGCAGTATTTT. This codes for CASSQEGVQRTDTQYF.

J is TRBJ1-2 and V is TRBV7-8; 7 bases agree with TRBD1. CDR1 and CDR2 (germline): SGHVS, FQNEAQ. The J segment lost 7 bases and the V segment lost 5 bases, leaving 10 bases of the junction unmatched. The CDR3 spans 14 residues. The CDR3 reads CASSTSYRGGGYTF. The CDR3 region has the DNA TGTGCCAGCAGCACCTCCTACAGGGGAGGTGGCTACACCTTC.

CDR3 sequence reads: CASSYSTTGLPYNEQFF. In DNA form, the CDR3 reads TGTGCCAGCAGTTATTCAACTACGGGACTACCCTACAATGAGCAGTTCTTC. The rearrangement uses TRBV6-2 or TRBV6-3 and TRBJ2-1, with 7 bases lining up with TRBD2. The CDR3 contains 17 residues. The germline CDR1 and CDR2 sequences are MNHEY and SVGEGT. After removal of 3 bases from V and 2 bases from J, the junction contained 10 bases not matched to a gene.

The rearrangement joins TRBV7-9 to TRBJ2-1; 13 bases fit TRBD2. Germline V gives CDR1 SEHNR, CDR2 FQNEAQ (reference sequence). J was trimmed by 8 bases and V by 5 bases; bases with no gene match: 6. The CDR3 is 15 amino acids. CDR3 nucleotides: TGTGCCAGCAGCCCCGGGACTAGCGGGACTGATGAGCAGTTCTTC. Translating gives CASSPGTSGTDEQFF.

J is TRBJ1-2 and V is TRBV7-2; D not certain. Germline V gene sequence: CDR1 SGHTA, CDR2 FQGNSA. V was pared by 3 bases and J by 6 bases, with 8 bases between. The CDR3 loop spans 12 amino acids. CDR3 protein: CASSFKTHGYTF. The CDR3 DNA is TGTGCCAGCAGCTTTAAGACTCATGGCTACACCTTC.

The chain joins TRBV20-1 to TRBJ1-1; D not resolved. Trimming cost V 2 bases and J 1 base, with 14 bases left between them. Germline CDR1 reads DFQATT; CDR2 reads SNEGSKA (reference sequence). The CDR3 is 15 residues long. The CDR3 nucleotides read TGCAGTGCTAGATTGACCCTCCTACAGAACACTGAAGCTTTCTTT. As protein: CSARLTLLQNTEAFF.

The rearrangement uses TRBV18 and TRBJ2-7, with 11 bases identical to TRBD2. There are 18 residues in the CDR3. V lost 0 bases to trimming and J lost 3 bases; unmatched junction nucleotides: 10. Germline V lookup: CDR1 KGHSH, CDR2 LQKENI. Here the CDR3 reads CASSPPITSGSLGYEQYF. CDR3 sequence (DNA): TGTGCCAGCTCACCACCGATAACTAGCGGGAGTCTCGGCTACGAGCAGTACTTC.

The CDR3: CASSLDPGSHNEQFF. The CDR3 nucleotides are TGCGCCAGCAGCCTGGACCCTGGATCCCACAATGAGCAGTTCTTC. The chain recombines TRBV5-1 with TRBJ2-1; no clear D gene. Trimming removed 4 bases from V and 5 bases from J, with 16 bases in between. Germline values: CDR1 SGHRS, CDR2 YFSETQ. The CDR3 covers 15 residues.

This clonotype has only a few counts. This chain joins TRBV27 and TRBJ2-7; 9 bases match TRBD2. Germline V lookup: CDR1 MNHEY, CDR2 SMNVEV (reference sequence). This CDR3 comprises 13 residues. Losses at the gene ends were 9 bases for V and 3 bases for J; bases not matched to a gene: 6. CDR3 amino acids: CASGLAPFYEQYF. CDR3 DNA: TGTGCCAGTGGACTAGCGCCCTTCTACGAGCAGTACTTC.

This chain joins TRBV27 and TRBJ1-2, with 12 bases identical to TRBD1. CDR3 size: 13 residues. Germline-derived CDR1 and CDR2 are MNHEY and SMNVEV (reference sequence). The J segment lost 6 bases and the V segment lost 6 bases, leaving 2 bases of the junction unmatched. CDR3 nucleotide sequence: TGTGCCAGCAGACGGGACAGGGGGCATGGCTACACCTTC. Translating it yields CASRRDRGHGYTF.

This clonotype was recorded many times. This sequence joins TRBV20-1 and TRBJ1-1, with D maybe TRBD1 (5 bases). Germline CDR1 reads DFQATT; CDR2 reads SNEGSKA (reference sequence). V shed 7 bases and J shed 1 base, with 10 bases lying between them. The CDR3 contains 12 residues. The CDR3 spells CSEYRQNTEAFF. CDR3 DNA sequence: TGCAGTGAGTACAGGCAGAACACTGAAGCTTTCTTT.

This clonotype was detected only a few times. This chain connects TRBV28 to TRBJ2-1; 8 bases align to TRBD1. Trimming removed 7 bases from V and 6 bases from J; junction bases left unmatched: 8. The CDR3 is 14 residues long. CDR1 and CDR2 from the germline V gene are MDHEN and SYDVKM. As DNA, the CDR3 is TGTGCCAGCATCGTACAGGGACAGGCCAATGAGCAGTTCTTC. This codes for CASIVQGQANEQFF.

As regards this clonotype: The germline gene is not matched at one end of the junction; a read error may be the cause. The genes are TRBV5-6 and TRBJ2-1, with D perhaps assigned TRBD1 or TRBD2 (6 bases each). Germline-derived CDR1 and CDR2 are SGHDT and YYEEEE. The CDR3 has 11 residues. DNA of the CDR3: TGTGCCAGCAGCGCCGGGACGGGGGCGATCTTC. Translation: CASSAGTGAIF.

The chain joins TRBV5-1 to TRBJ2-3; D is ambiguous. Trimming took off 0 bases at V and 5 bases at J, with 4 bases between the two ends. Per the germline V gene, CDR1 is SGHRS and CDR2 is YFSETQ. This CDR3 comprises 12 residues. This CDR3 reads CASSLAKDTQYF. The CDR3 DNA sequence: TGCGCCAGCAGCTTGGCCAAAGATACGCAGTATTTT.

Here the CDR3 DNA reads TGTGCCAGCAGTTACGCTTCGGGATTTGAAGCTTTCTTT. The encoded protein is CASSYASGFEAFF. The chain has TRBV6-2 or TRBV6-3 and TRBJ1-1; D remains unclear. Germline V gene lookup returns CDR1 MNHEY and CDR2 SVGEGT. This CDR3 is built from 13 residues. Between the trimmed V and J ends, which lost 2 bases and 7 bases, there was a span of 11 bases.

There are a few counts of this clonotype. The chain employs TRBV12-3 or TRBV12-4 and TRBJ2-6, with D perhaps matching TRBD1 (7 bases). V shed 4 bases and J shed 2 bases, with 12 bases lying between them. CDR3 length: 16 residues. The CDR3 region has the DNA TGTGCCAGCAGTTCAGGGGGGTCGACTGGGGCCAACGTCCTGACTTTC. Translated: CASSSGGSTGANVLTF.